The rows below give T cell receptor beta chains drawn from one sample of a study of T-cell memory formation after mild COVID-19. TCRdb passed the 5' RACE reads through MiXCR, listing each CDR3 protein once. This table holds about 110,000 distinct CDR3 sequences, 15% to 20% found once. Sequenced sample: PBMCs or a T cell subset sorted from them (not recorded which). The receptors were sampled from an adult woman who had mild COVID-19 (a few samples of this study predate the infection). Cell type and time point are not known. The CDR3 runs from the conserved cysteine through the conserved F or W. A D gene is named only where the DNA matches it firmly. Size is omitted from some rows. Given values are once, few, many or a class for expanded clones.

v_call	j_call	d_call	clone_size	cdr3_nt	cdr3_aa
TRBV5-1	TRBJ1-1	NA	many	TGCGCCAGCAGCTTGTCGGGGTACACTGAAGCTTTCTTT	CASSLSGYTEAFF
TRBV7-9	TRBJ2-7	NA	few	TGTGCCAGCAGCTTGGGACACCACGAGCAGTACTTC	CASSLGHHEQYF
TRBV11-2	TRBJ2-5	TRBD1	few	TGTGCCAGCAGCTTAGAAGGGGGCGGGTGGGAGACCCAGTACTTC	CASSLEGGGWETQYF
TRBV9	TRBJ2-3	NA	NA	TGTGCCAGCAGCATCAATAGCGCCGAAGATACAGATACGCAGTATTTT	CASSINSAEDTDTQYF
TRBV11-3	TRBJ2-2	NA	few	TGTGCCAGCAGCTTGCCGACGTTAAGAACCGGGGAGCTGTTTTTT	CASSLPTLRTGELFF
TRBV6-5	TRBJ2-6	NA	NA	TGTGCCAGCAGTTACTTAGGGGGAGAGTCAGGATCTGGGGCCAACGTCCTGACTTTC	CASSYLGGESGSGANVLTF
TRBV9	TRBJ2-3	NA	NA	TGTGCCAGCAGCGGTACTAGCCGGGTAGATACGCAGTATTTT	CASSGTSRVDTQYF
TRBV7-2	TRBJ2-2	NA	NA	TGTGCCAGCAGCTTAGATCAGGCGCGAACCGGGGAGCTGTTTTTT	CASSLDQARTGELFF
TRBV29-1	TRBJ2-1	TRBD1	NA	TGCAGCGTCGGGGGGACAGGGTCGGCATCGTCAACCCTACCTATTACCACCTACAATGAGCAGTTCTTC	CSVGGTGSASSTLPITTYNEQFF
TRBV7-9	TRBJ1-5	TRBD1	NA	TGTGCCAGCAGCTTAGGGGACAGGGAATGGCAGCCCCAGCATTTT	CASSLGDREWQPQHF
TRBV20-1	TRBJ1-1	NA	NA	TGCAGTGCTAGAGGGCCCAGGGGCGTGAAGACTGAAGCTTTCTTT	CSARGPRGVKTEAFF
TRBV5-1	TRBJ2-3	NA	NA	TGCGCCAGCAGCTCCCCGGACAGAAGCACAGATACGCAGTATTTT	CASSSPDRSTDTQYF
TRBV7-2	TRBJ2-7	TRBD2	few	TGTGCCAGCAGCTTAGCTCTAGCGGCCTACGAGCAGTACTTC	CASSLALAAYEQYF
TRBV25-1	TRBJ2-2	NA	few	TGTGCCAGCAGTGCCCGAGAACGACCCGGGGAGCTGTTTTTT	CASSARERPGELFF
TRBV7-3	TRBJ2-1	NA	few	TGTGCCAGCAGCTTAACCGGCGAAGCAACCTACAATGAGCAGTTCTTC	CASSLTGEATYNEQFF
TRBV14	TRBJ2-2	NA	NA	TGTGCCAGCAGCCAAGGACCCTGGGAAGAGTGGAACACCGGGGAGCTGTTTTTT	CASSQGPWEEWNTGELFF
TRBV7-9	TRBJ2-2	NA	few	TGTGCCAGCAGTAGCAGGGGGAGGAACGCCGGGGAGCTGTTTTTT	CASSSRGRNAGELFF
TRBV4-1	TRBJ1-2	TRBD1	NA	TGCGCCAGCAGCCCAGGCGGGACAGACTATGGCTACACCTTC	CASSPGGTDYGYTF
TRBV9	TRBJ2-3	TRBD1	NA	TGTGCCAGCAGCCCCGGCCAGGGGGCTGGCACAGATACGCAGTATTTT	CASSPGQGAGTDTQYF
TRBV4-2	TRBJ2-1	NA	NA	TGTGCCAGCAGCCAAGGGGAAACCACCTACAATGAGCAGTTCTTC	CASSQGETTYNEQFF
TRBV4-2	TRBJ2-5	TRBD1	NA	TGTGCCAGCCGCGAGGGGGCAAGAGAGACCCAGTACTTC	CASREGARETQYF
TRBV19	TRBJ2-7	TRBD2	NA	TGTGCCAGTAGTATAGTAGCGGGACGGTACGAGCAGTACTTC	CASSIVAGRYEQYF
TRBV18	TRBJ2-7	NA	few	TGTGCCAGCCTCTACGAGCAGTACTTC	CASLYEQYF
TRBV5-4	TRBJ2-7	NA	few	TGTGCCAGCAGACAGGAGGGTTCCTACGAGCAGTACTTC	CASRQEGSYEQYF
TRBV7-6	TRBJ1-1	NA	NA	TGTGCCAGCAGCATGGGGGGGCGCGACACTGAAGCTTTCTTT	CASSMGGRDTEAFF
TRBV6-2/TRBV6-3	TRBJ1-5	NA	NA	TGTGCCAGTTACAAGGGGGAACCTAATCAGCCCCAGCATTTT	CASYKGEPNQPQHF
TRBV4-1	TRBJ2-1	NA	few	TGCGCCAGCAAACCAACGGGGTCATCCTACAATGAGCAGTTCTTC	CASKPTGSSYNEQFF
TRBV4-2	TRBJ2-2	NA	NA	TGTGCCAGCAGCCCGTATGAGGGGATCACCGGGGAGCTGTTTTTT	CASSPYEGITGELFF
TRBV4-1	TRBJ2-1	TRBD2	few	TGCGCCAGCAGCCAAGATGGGCCCGGCGGACTAGCCAACAATGAGCAGTTCTTC	CASSQDGPGGLANNEQFF
TRBV6-5	TRBJ2-5	TRBD2	few	TGTGCCAGCAATCCGACCGGGACTAGCAGCGAGACCCAGTACTTC	CASNPTGTSSETQYF
TRBV4-2	TRBJ1-1	NA	few	TGTGCCAGCAGGCAGGCCAATTTGAACACTGAAGCTTTCTTT	CASRQANLNTEAFF
TRBV6-4	TRBJ2-3	TRBD1	few	TGTGCCAGCAGTGAGGGGACAGGGGCCGCAGATACGCAGTATTTT	CASSEGTGAADTQYF
TRBV15	TRBJ2-5	NA	few	TGTGCCACCAGCAGAGAGTGGGCTAGACAAGAGACCCAGTACTTC	CATSREWARQETQYF
TRBV29-1	TRBJ2-5	NA	few	TGCAGCGTTGAAGGGACCTTGGAGACCCAGTACTTC	CSVEGTLETQYF
TRBV6-2/TRBV6-3	TRBJ2-1	NA	many	TGTGCCAGCAGTTACTTAGATGCCGCTTACAATGAGCAGTTCTTC	CASSYLDAAYNEQFF
TRBV12-3/TRBV12-4	TRBJ2-3	NA	NA	TGTGCCAGCAGTGCAACAGGGCACACAGATACGCAGTATTTT	CASSATGHTDTQYF
TRBV27	TRBJ2-3	NA	few	TGTGCCAGCCTGCCCTCGGGGAGCTGGTACACAGATACGCAGTATTTT	CASLPSGSWYTDTQYF
TRBV5-1	TRBJ2-3	TRBD2	few	TGCGCCAGCAGCTGGCCCCCCTATTCGGGAGGGAACACAGATACGCAGTATTTT	CASSWPPYSGGNTDTQYF
TRBV2	TRBJ2-1	TRBD2	few	TGTGCCAGCAGTGAAAGTAGCGGGCTTGCGGATGAGCAGTTCTTC	CASSESSGLADEQFF
TRBV7-6	TRBJ1-2	NA	NA	TGTGCCAGCAGCTTCGGTGCTGAAGGGGTTAACTATGGCTACACCTTC	CASSFGAEGVNYGYTF
TRBV6-5	TRBJ1-1	NA	NA	TGTGCCAGCAGTTCCCCACCGCGGACAGCAATAAACACTGAAGCTTTCTTT	CASSSPPRTAINTEAFF
TRBV4-1	TRBJ2-7	TRBD1	NA	TGCGCCAGCAGCGTACGACAGGGGTACGAGCAGTACTTC	CASSVRQGYEQYF
TRBV12-3/TRBV12-4	TRBJ1-1	TRBD1	NA	TGTGCCAGCAGGGGGACAGGGGGAATGAACACTGAAGCTTTCTTT	CASRGTGGMNTEAFF
TRBV5-1	TRBJ2-1	NA	many	TGTGCCAGCAGCTTAGGGGGCAATGAGCAGTTCTTC	CASSLGGNEQFF
TRBV4-1	TRBJ2-2	NA	NA	TGCGCCAGCAGCCAAGAATGGTCGGTTTTAGGGTTCGGGGAGCTGTTTTTT	CASSQEWSVLGFGELFF
TRBV24-1	TRBJ2-1	TRBD2	NA	TGTGCCACCAGTGATTTGCGGGAGGGGGATGAGCAGTTCTTC	CATSDLREGDEQFF
TRBV6-5	TRBJ2-1	TRBD2	NA	TGTGCCAGCACTGGCGGGAGGGGCCATGAGCAGTTCTTC	CASTGGRGHEQFF
TRBV7-8	TRBJ2-1	TRBD2	NA	TGTGCCAGCAGTCCCTCGGTGGGACTAGCGGGGTATAATGAGCAGTTCTTC	CASSPSVGLAGYNEQFF
TRBV12-3/TRBV12-4	TRBJ2-3	TRBD2	few	TGTGCCAGCAGTTTGTCTAGCGGACCAAAATGGGGATTAACAGATACGCAGTATTTT	CASSLSSGPKWGLTDTQYF
TRBV6-1	TRBJ1-5	NA	NA	TGTGCCAGCAGTGAAGCAGTGAGAGGGAATCAGCCCCAGCATTTT	CASSEAVRGNQPQHF
TRBV20-1	TRBJ1-1	NA	NA	TGCAGTGCTAGAGGACCGTCTGAAGCTTTCTTT	CSARGPSEAFF
TRBV12-3/TRBV12-4	TRBJ2-7	NA	NA	TGTGCCAGCAGTTTGAGGGGGAACTCCTACGAGCAGTACTTC	CASSLRGNSYEQYF
TRBV7-2	TRBJ2-3	NA	many	TGTGCCAGCAGCTTAGACATGCGGGACGGCACAGATACGCAGTATTTT	CASSLDMRDGTDTQYF